The 4 T cell receptor beta chains given below trace back to one sample, sequenced in a study of cytomegalovirus exposure and HLA in healthy donors. PCR involved 60 Vbeta and 13 Jbeta primers. Here immunoSEQ multiplex PCR was the method, and the copy in TCRdb shows in-frame clones only, minus some. This sample has 150,000 to 180,000 clones, with over 60% found just once. Sequencing was carried out using PBMCs. These receptors were taken from a middle-aged woman in good health and CMV-seronegative.

The chain joins TRBV5-1 to TRBJ2-7; 7 nucleotides align to TRBD1. Germline V gives CDR1 SGHRS, CDR2 YFSETQ. V gave up 4 bases and J gave up 4 bases; unmatched junction bases: 5. CDR3 length equals 13 residues. CDR3 sequence reads: CASSNRQGYEQYF. The CDR3 coding sequence is TGCGCCAGCAGCAACCGACAGGGTTACGAGCAGTACTTC. Based on the CDR3 plus reference TRBV5-1 and TRBJ2-7, the full variable domain is KAGVTQTPRYLIKTRGQQVTLSCSPISGHRSVSWYQQTPGQGLQFLFEYFSETQRNKGNFPGRFSGRQFSNSRSEMNVSTLELGDSALYLCASSNRQGYEQYFGPGTRLTVT.

The chain combines TRBV6-5 with TRBJ2-7; TRBD2 agrees at 8 bases. The junction had 4 bases not matched to a gene; V was cut back by 5 bases and J by 4 bases. Germline CDR1 reads MNHEY; CDR2 reads SVGAGI. CDR3 length equals 13 residues. DNA of the CDR3: TGTGCCAGCAGTCGCGGGAGGAGGTACGAGCAGTACTTC. It translates to CASSRGRRYEQYF.

This chain connects TRBV5-1 to TRBJ1-1, with TRBD1 as a possible D gene (6 bases). The CDR3 totals 19 residues. Germline loops: CDR1 SGHRS, CDR2 YFSETQ. Trimming shortened V by 6 bases and J by 0 bases, and 27 bases separated the two germline ends. CDR3 bases: TGCGCCAGCACCCCCGAATTCTCTGGGGCGACAGGATTGAACACTGAAGCTTTCTTT. Translating gives CASTPEFSGATGLNTEAFF.

The CDR3 sequence is CASSSTGNQAFF. DNA of the CDR3: TGTGCCAGCAGTTCGACAGGGAACCAAGCTTTCTTT. The rearrangement links TRBV28 to TRBJ1-1, with 7 bases aligning to TRBD1. Looked up from germline, CDR1 is MDHEN and CDR2 is SYDVKM. The CDR3 runs to 12 residues. V dropped 4 bases and J dropped 9; count of bases not matched to a gene: 5.